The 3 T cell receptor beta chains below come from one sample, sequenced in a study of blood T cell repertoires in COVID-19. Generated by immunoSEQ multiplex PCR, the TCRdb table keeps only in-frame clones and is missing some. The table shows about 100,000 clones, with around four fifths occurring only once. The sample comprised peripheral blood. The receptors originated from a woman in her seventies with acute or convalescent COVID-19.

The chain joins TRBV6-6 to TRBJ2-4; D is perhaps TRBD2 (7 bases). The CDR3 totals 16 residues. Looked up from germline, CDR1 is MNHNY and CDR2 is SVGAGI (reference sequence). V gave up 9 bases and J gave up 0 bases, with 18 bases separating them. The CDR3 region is CASRRGPELAKNIQYF. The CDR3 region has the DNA TGTGCCAGTCGGCGGGGGCCTGAATTAGCCAAAAACATTCAGTACTTC.

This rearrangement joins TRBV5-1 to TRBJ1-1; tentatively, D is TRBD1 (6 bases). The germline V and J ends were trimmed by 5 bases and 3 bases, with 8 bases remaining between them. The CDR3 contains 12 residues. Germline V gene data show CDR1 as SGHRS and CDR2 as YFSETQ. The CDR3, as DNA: TGCGCCAGCAGAGGGGGGGACACTGAAGCTTTCTTT. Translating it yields CASRGGDTEAFF.

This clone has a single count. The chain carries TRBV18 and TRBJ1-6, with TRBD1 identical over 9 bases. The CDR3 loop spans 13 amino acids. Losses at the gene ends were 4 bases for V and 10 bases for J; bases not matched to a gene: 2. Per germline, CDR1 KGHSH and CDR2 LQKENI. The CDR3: CASSRDRASPLHF. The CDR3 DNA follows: TGTGCCAGCTCACGGGACAGGGCGTCACCCCTCCACTTT.